This T cell receptor (beta chain) was identified during a study of T-cell reconstitution after alpha-beta-depleted transplantation in children. Study outcomes and limitations: Surviving recipient T cells and intrathymic progenitors accounted for some patients' high TCRbeta diversity at day 60. Several hundred expanded graft clones reportedly supplied alpha-beta T cells about two months after transplant. When one year had passed after transplant, most T-cell counts and diversity came from newly produced T cells.

TCRbeta library preparation incorporated unique molecular identifiers. Using its own MiXCR run on the PCR reads, TCRdb lists one record per CDR3 protein. The table lists about 870,000 distinct CDR3 sequences, roughly 15% of them singletons, with around 5.3% in the top ten. Remarks on this clonotype: The target antigen is unknown.

Germline-derived CDR1 and CDR2 are MNHEY and SMNVEV (reference sequence). The CDR3 runs to 17 residues. V lost 5 bases and J lost 6; bases outside the gene matches: 10. The receptor was derived from a male patient between 5 and 17 years old who had a stem cell transplant for acute lymphoblastic leukemia, so the T cells may come from the graft donor. The J gene is TRBJ2-4, the V gene TRBV27; 13 bases are a match to TRBD2. Sequences were derived from PBMCs, mostly from graft donor cells, sampled 360 days after TCRalphabeta/CD19-depleted stem cell transplant. The CDR3 loop is CASSPRLAGGWRNIQYF. CDR3 sequence (DNA): TGTGCCAGCAGTCCTAGACTAGCGGGAGGTTGGAGAAACATTCAGTACTTC.